This TCR beta chain was recorded in a study of blood T cell repertoires in COVID-19. The overall study: Acute and convalescent COVID-19 specimens originated in the United States, Italy and Spain. T cells, B-cell-depleted T cells, or PBMCs provided the cDNA or gDNA that served as material.

Clones were read by immunoSEQ multiplex PCR, and TCRdb kept only the in-frame ones, dropping some. The sample lists about 180,000 clones; about four fifths were seen once. This CDR3 is 13 amino acids long. Trimming shortened V by 1 base and J by 3 bases, and 5 bases separated the two germline ends. Germline V lookup: CDR1 SGHTS, CDR2 YDEGEE. Sequencing was performed on peripheral blood. This chain joins TRBV5-8 and TRBJ1-5; D ambiguous. The receptor was derived from a man aged 70-80 years with active or convalescent COVID-19. The DNA of the CDR3 is TGTGCCAGCAGCTTGATGGCCAATCAGCCCCAGCATTTT. Residues: CASSLMANQPQHF.